The rows below give T cell receptor beta chains drawn from one sample of a study of coeliac disease. Method: immunoSEQ multiplex PCR; TCRdb's copy keeps in-frame clones and lacks some. This table holds fewer than 5,500 clones, roughly 50% found once. The source material was intraepithelial lymphocytes from the gut. The source of these receptors is a woman in her 30s with active celiac disease. CDR3s include the opening cysteine and the closing phenylalanine or tryptophan. D genes are given only for firm matches. Clone size is stated in some rows and not others, as once, few, many or a class when expanded.

v_call: TRBV6-5; d_call: NA; clone_size: NA; j_call: TRBJ2-2; cdr3_aa: CASSYDRRTGELFF; cdr3_nt: TGTGCCAGCAGTTACGACAGGCGGACCGGGGAGCTGTTTTTT
v_call: TRBV19; d_call: TRBD1; clone_size: NA; j_call: TRBJ1-5; cdr3_aa: CASSIAGGRLQPQHF; cdr3_nt: TGTGCCAGTAGTATAGCAGGGGGCCGTCTTCAGCCCCAGCATTTT
v_call: TRBV15; d_call: TRBD1; clone_size: large; j_call: TRBJ1-1; cdr3_aa: CATSREGQGDTEAFF; cdr3_nt: TGTGCCACCAGCAGAGAAGGACAGGGGGACACTGAAGCTTTCTTT
v_call: TRBV4-1; d_call: NA; clone_size: NA; j_call: TRBJ2-7; cdr3_aa: CASSISGPSSYEQYF; cdr3_nt: TGCGCCAGCAGCATTAGCGGACCCTCTTCCTACGAGCAGTACTTC
v_call: TRBV5-1; d_call: TRBD1; clone_size: NA; j_call: TRBJ2-1; cdr3_aa: CASSWAGTGSYNEQFF; cdr3_nt: TGCGCCAGCAGCTGGGCCGGGACAGGGTCCTACAATGAGCAGTTCTTC
v_call: TRBV7-7; d_call: TRBD1; clone_size: NA; j_call: TRBJ2-5; cdr3_aa: CASSSDRDQETQYF; cdr3_nt: TGTGCCAGCAGCTCGGACAGGGACCAAGAGACCCAGTACTTC
v_call: TRBV30; d_call: TRBD1; clone_size: NA; j_call: TRBJ1-2; cdr3_aa: CALMSASVDRGFGYTF; cdr3_nt: TGTGCTCTAATGTCAGCGTCGGTGGACAGGGGGTTTGGCTACACCTTC
v_call: TRBV5-1; d_call: NA; clone_size: NA; j_call: TRBJ1-3; cdr3_aa: CASSLALSGNTIYF; cdr3_nt: TGCGCCAGCAGCTTAGCCCTCTCTGGAAACACCATATATTTT
v_call: TRBV15; d_call: NA; clone_size: NA; j_call: TRBJ2-5; cdr3_aa: CATSSYVGETQYF; cdr3_nt: TGTGCCACCAGCAGCTACGTGGGCGAGACCCAGTACTTC
v_call: TRBV6-5; d_call: NA; clone_size: NA; j_call: TRBJ2-7; cdr3_aa: CASTFPVGSYEQYF; cdr3_nt: TGTGCCAGCACCTTCCCGGTCGGCTCCTACGAGCAGTACTTC
v_call: TRBV4-1; d_call: TRBD1; clone_size: NA; j_call: TRBJ2-3; cdr3_aa: CASSQDREVDTQYF; cdr3_nt: TGCGCCAGCAGCCAGGACAGGGAAGTAGATACGCAGTATTTT
v_call: TRBV7-3; d_call: TRBD2; clone_size: NA; j_call: TRBJ2-1; cdr3_aa: CASSLRSSSGGGLSYNEQFF; cdr3_nt: TGTGCCAGCAGCTTACGTAGTTCTAGCGGGGGAGGCCTCTCCTACAATGAGCAGTTCTTC
v_call: TRBV6-1; d_call: TRBD1; clone_size: NA; j_call: TRBJ2-1; cdr3_aa: CASSPGTGGINEQFF; cdr3_nt: TGTGCCAGCAGTCCCGGGACAGGGGGAATCAATGAGCAGTTCTTC
v_call: TRBV5-6; d_call: NA; clone_size: NA; j_call: TRBJ2-7; cdr3_aa: CASSLGTASYEQYF; cdr3_nt: TGTGCCAGCAGCTTGGGTACAGCCTCCTACGAGCAGTACTTC
v_call: TRBV7-9; d_call: TRBD1; clone_size: NA; j_call: TRBJ1-1; cdr3_aa: CASSLTGDPTEAFF; cdr3_nt: TGTGCCAGCAGCCTCACAGGGGATCCAACTGAAGCTTTCTTT
v_call: TRBV28; d_call: NA; clone_size: once; j_call: TRBJ2-1; cdr3_aa: CASSFGMLAALIGQFF; cdr3_nt: TGTGCCAGCAGTTTTGGTATGCTAGCAGCCCTTATCGGGCAGTTCTTC
v_call: TRBV6-6; d_call: NA; clone_size: few; j_call: TRBJ1-1; cdr3_aa: CASSTNPGYTEAFF; cdr3_nt: TGTGCCAGCAGTACCAACCCAGGGTACACTGAAGCTTTCTTT
v_call: TRBV15; d_call: TRBD1; clone_size: NA; j_call: TRBJ2-3; cdr3_aa: CATSHGTGLSTDTQYF; cdr3_nt: TGTGCCACGAGCCACGGGACAGGGCTCAGCACAGATACGCAGTATTTT
v_call: TRBV5-1; d_call: NA; clone_size: NA; j_call: TRBJ2-7; cdr3_aa: CASSLVGTLYEQYF; cdr3_nt: TGTGCCAGCAGCTTGGTCGGGACACTCTACGAGCAGTACTTC
v_call: TRBV19; d_call: NA; clone_size: NA; j_call: TRBJ1-5; cdr3_aa: CASSIVVDQPQHF; cdr3_nt: TGTGCCAGTAGTATAGTGGTAGATCAGCCCCAGCATTTT
v_call: TRBV4-1; d_call: TRBD1; clone_size: NA; j_call: TRBJ1-1; cdr3_aa: CASSQVYTRGLTTEAFF; cdr3_nt: TGCGCCAGCAGCCAGGTCTACACCAGGGGGCTGACCACTGAAGCTTTCTTT
v_call: TRBV4-1; d_call: NA; clone_size: few; j_call: TRBJ1-2; cdr3_aa: CASSQVERADYGYTF; cdr3_nt: TGCGCCAGCAGCCAAGTCGAGCGGGCTGACTATGGCTACACCTTC
v_call: TRBV5-1; d_call: NA; clone_size: few; j_call: TRBJ2-7; cdr3_aa: CASSFQGTDEQYF; cdr3_nt: TGCGCCAGCAGCTTTCAGGGCACTGACGAGCAGTACTTC
v_call: TRBV4-1; d_call: TRBD1; clone_size: NA; j_call: TRBJ2-7; cdr3_aa: CASSRTPGQGSYEQYF; cdr3_nt: TGCGCCAGCAGCCGCACGCCGGGACAGGGCTCCTACGAGCAGTACTTC
v_call: TRBV7-8; d_call: TRBD1; clone_size: once; j_call: TRBJ1-4; cdr3_aa: CASSLGGQENEKLFF; cdr3_nt: TGTGCCAGCAGCTTAGGGGGACAGGAAAATGAAAAACTGTTTTTT
v_call: TRBV5-1; d_call: NA; clone_size: NA; j_call: TRBJ2-7; cdr3_aa: CASSSSWALYEQYF; cdr3_nt: TGCGCCAGCAGCTCAAGCTGGGCGCTTTACGAGCAGTACTTC
v_call: TRBV7-9; d_call: NA; clone_size: NA; j_call: TRBJ2-3; cdr3_aa: CASSFGQSTDTQYF; cdr3_nt: TGTGCCAGCAGCTTCGGACAGAGCACAGATACGCAGTATTTT
v_call: TRBV5-4; d_call: NA; clone_size: NA; j_call: TRBJ1-1; cdr3_aa: CASSLTGVNTEAFF; cdr3_nt: TGTGCCAGCAGCCTGACAGGAGTGAACACTGAAGCTTTCTTT